These 5 T cell receptor beta chains were sequenced from one sample in a study of identical twins. TCRdb itself ran the 5' RACE reads through MiXCR, one entry per CDR3 protein. The repertoire consists of some 440,000 distinct CDR3 sequences, with approximately 25% occurring once and the leading ten covering over 2.5%. In addition, the sample was reused for a study of T cells expressing NK-cell markers.

Material: CD4+ T cells sorted from blood. These receptor sequences come from a woman aged 18-30 years in good health.

This clonotype was seen only a few times. This chain uses TRBV27 with TRBJ2-5; D is perhaps TRBD2 (6 bases). The germline V gene encodes CDR1 MNHEY and CDR2 SMNVEV (reference sequence). The ends were cut back, 7 bases at V and 7 bases at J, with 25 bases in the middle. CDR3 length: 16 residues. In DNA, the CDR3 is TGTGCCAGCAATCCGGGACTTTCCGGTGCCGACCGGACCCAGTACTTC. Translation gives CASNPGLSGADRTQYF.

This clonotype appeared a few times. The CDR3 loop reads CASSPTSASDNEQFF. The CDR3 bases are TGTGCCAGCTCACCTACTAGCGCAAGCGACAATGAGCAGTTCTTC. V is TRBV18 and J is TRBJ2-1, with TRBD2 matching over 7 bases. The CDR3 has 15 amino acids. Germline CDR1 reads KGHSH; CDR2 reads LQKENI. J was trimmed by 5 bases and V by 3 bases; bases with no gene match: 7.

This clonotype came up a few times. The chain couples TRBV7-8 to TRBJ1-1; D uncertain. The ends were cut back, 3 bases at V and 11 bases at J, with 19 bases in the middle. This CDR3 region has 14 residues. Germline values: CDR1 SGHVS, CDR2 FQNEAQ. The CDR3: CASSFLAITLRAFF. CDR3 coding DNA: TGTGCCAGCAGCTTTCTCGCTATAACTTTAAGGGCTTTCTTT.

The chain recombines TRBV27 with TRBJ2-7; D is possibly TRBD1 or TRBD2 (7 bases each). Per the germline V gene, CDR1 is MNHEY and CDR2 is SMNVEV (reference sequence). V lost 8 bases, J lost 4 bases, and 30 bases lay in between. This CDR3 spans 18 amino acids. This CDR3 reads CASGRPGGAGRTGYEQYF. CDR3 nucleotides: TGTGCCAGCGGCAGACCAGGGGGAGCGGGACGAACTGGGTACGAGCAGTACTTC.

The rearrangement uses TRBV10-3 and TRBJ2-7; tentative D call: TRBD1 (6 bases). V lost 10 bases and J 7 bases, leaving 17 bases between the germline ends. Germline values: CDR1 ENHRY, CDR2 SYGVKD. CDR3 length: 12 amino acids. The CDR3 coding sequence is TGTGCCACCCGGACAGCCCTTACGGAGCAGTACTTC. Translating gives CATRTALTEQYF.